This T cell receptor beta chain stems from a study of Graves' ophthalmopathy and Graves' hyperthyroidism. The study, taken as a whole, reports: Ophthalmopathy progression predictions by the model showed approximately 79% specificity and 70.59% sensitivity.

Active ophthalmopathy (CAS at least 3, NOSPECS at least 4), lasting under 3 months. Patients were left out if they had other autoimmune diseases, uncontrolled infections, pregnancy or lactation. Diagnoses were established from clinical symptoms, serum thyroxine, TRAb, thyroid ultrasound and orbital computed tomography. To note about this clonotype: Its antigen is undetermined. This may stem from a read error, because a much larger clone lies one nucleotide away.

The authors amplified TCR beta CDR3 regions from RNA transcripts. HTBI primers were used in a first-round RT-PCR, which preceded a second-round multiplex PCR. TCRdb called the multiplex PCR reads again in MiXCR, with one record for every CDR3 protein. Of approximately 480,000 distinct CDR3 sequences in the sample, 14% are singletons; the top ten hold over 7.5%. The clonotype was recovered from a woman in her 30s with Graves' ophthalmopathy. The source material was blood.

CDR3 sequence reads: CSSSLAPQPAEGTGELFF. CDR3 nucleotides: TGTTCCAGCAGCTTAGCGCCACAACCAGCCGAGGGTACCGGGGAGCTGTTTTTT. V gene TRBV7-8 combines with J gene TRBJ2-2; D is perhaps TRBD2 (5 bases). This CDR3 is 18 amino acids long. The germline CDR1 and CDR2 sequences are SGHVS and FQNEAQ.